This T cell receptor beta chain was profiled in a study of blood T cell repertoires in COVID-19. In the study overall: Sites across the United States, Italy and Spain contributed samples from acute and convalescent COVID-19. Sources were T cells, B-cell-depleted T cells, or PBMCs; the material itself was cDNA or gDNA.

Authors' methods: Estimates of nucleated cell counts were drawn from the amplification of reference gene primers. Here immunoSEQ multiplex PCR was the method, and the copy in TCRdb shows in-frame clones only, minus some. V and J calls and clone size follow that table, whereas D and trimming were derived from the DNA. Of about 290,000 clones in the sample, roughly 91% are singletons; the top ten hold approximately 4.6%. V was clipped by 5 bases and J by 0 bases, with 5 bases between them. The length of the CDR3 is 13 residues. The germline gives CDR1 LNHDA, CDR2 SQIVND (reference sequence). This rearrangement joins TRBV19 to TRBJ1-3; unclear D gene. This receptor was identified in a man aged 40-55 years with acute or convalescent COVID-19. Material: peripheral blood. The CDR3: CASSSNSGNTIYF. The CDR3 DNA reads TGTGCCAGTAGTTCAAACTCTGGAAACACCATATATTTT. Looking up the rest from reference TRBV19 and TRBJ1-3 gives the full variable domain: DGGITQSPKYLFRKEGQNVTLSCEQNLNHDAMYWYRQDPGQGLRLIYYSQIVNDFQKGDIAEGYSVSREKKESFPLTVTSAQKNPTAFYLCASSSNSGNTIYFGEGSWLTVV.